The rows below give T cell receptor beta chains drawn from one sample of a study of cytomegalovirus exposure and HLA in healthy donors. Profiling relied on immunoSEQ multiplex PCR, and the TCRdb table lists in-frame clones only, not all of them. This table has 150,000 to 200,000 clones, 85% appearing once. The specimen sequenced was PBMCs. The source of these receptors is a woman between 45 and 60 years old in good health and CMV-seronegative. The CDR3 runs from the conserved cysteine through the conserved F or W. Each record gives: J gene, V gene, clone size, D gene, CDR3 DNA, CDR3 protein. D genes are given only for firm matches. Clone size appears in some rows only: once, few, many, or a class for an expanded clone.

j_call: TRBJ2-1; v_call: TRBV19; clone_size: .; d_call: .; cdr3_nt: TGTGCCAGTAGTCTCAATACGGGAAATGAGCAGTTCTTC; cdr3_aa: CASSLNTGNEQFF
j_call: TRBJ1-1; v_call: TRBV27; clone_size: few; d_call: .; cdr3_nt: TGTGCCAGCAGTTCCCCGACCGGCAGGGCTATATCGGGCACTGAAGCTTTCTTT; cdr3_aa: CASSSPTGRAISGTEAFF
j_call: TRBJ2-7; v_call: TRBV5-6; clone_size: .; d_call: .; cdr3_nt: TGTGCCAGCAGCAATAGTCCACAGGGATCCTACGAGCAGTACTTC; cdr3_aa: CASSNSPQGSYEQYF
j_call: TRBJ1-2; v_call: TRBV5-5; clone_size: .; d_call: .; cdr3_nt: TGTGCCAGCAGCTTACAGGTTAACTATGGCTACACCTTC; cdr3_aa: CASSLQVNYGYTF
j_call: TRBJ1-4; v_call: TRBV18; clone_size: .; d_call: .; cdr3_nt: TGTGCCAGCTCAAGCCGAAGACACAGTAATGAAAAACTGTTTTTT; cdr3_aa: CASSSRRHSNEKLFF
j_call: TRBJ2-1; v_call: TRBV7-9; clone_size: .; d_call: .; cdr3_nt: TGTGCCAGCGGGAGTCACAATGAGCAGTTCTTC; cdr3_aa: CASGSHNEQFF
j_call: TRBJ1-2; v_call: TRBV6-1; clone_size: .; d_call: TRBD1; cdr3_nt: TGTGCCAGCAGCCCCGGGACAGCGAACTATGGCTACACCTTC; cdr3_aa: CASSPGTANYGYTF
j_call: TRBJ2-3; v_call: TRBV5-1; clone_size: once; d_call: .; cdr3_nt: TGCGCCAGCAGCTTGGCGGCGACCGTCGGGACAGATACGCAGTATTTT; cdr3_aa: CASSLAATVGTDTQYF
j_call: TRBJ2-1; v_call: TRBV11-2; clone_size: .; d_call: TRBD2; cdr3_nt: TGTGCCAGCAGCTTAGCTAGCGGCTCCCACAATGAGCAGTTCTTC; cdr3_aa: CASSLASGSHNEQFF
j_call: TRBJ2-1; v_call: TRBV4-2; clone_size: once; d_call: .; cdr3_nt: TGTGCCAGCAGCCAAGAGGGGCTAAGCTCCTACAATGAGCAGTTCTTC; cdr3_aa: CASSQEGLSSYNEQFF
j_call: TRBJ2-7; v_call: TRBV5-1; clone_size: .; d_call: .; cdr3_nt: TGCGCCAGCAGCCCAACACCTCAACCTCTGACCTACGAGCAGTACTTC; cdr3_aa: CASSPTPQPLTYEQYF
j_call: TRBJ2-3; v_call: TRBV7-8; clone_size: .; d_call: .; cdr3_nt: TGTGCCAGCAGCGGCGGGGAGCGAGATACGCAGTATTTT; cdr3_aa: CASSGGERDTQYF
j_call: TRBJ2-7; v_call: TRBV2; clone_size: .; d_call: .; cdr3_nt: TGTGCCAGCAGTCTTAGGGGATCTCAGGGCGAGCAGTACTTC; cdr3_aa: CASSLRGSQGEQYF
j_call: TRBJ2-1; v_call: TRBV4-3; clone_size: .; d_call: TRBD2; cdr3_nt: TGCGCCAGCAGCCAAGAATGGTCGGGGACTAGCTACAATGGGCAGTTCTTC; cdr3_aa: CASSQEWSGTSYNGQFF
j_call: TRBJ2-7; v_call: TRBV5-1; clone_size: .; d_call: TRBD2; cdr3_nt: TGCGCCAGCAGCTTGGTCGTAGCGGGAGGGACCTACGAGCAGTACTTC; cdr3_aa: CASSLVVAGGTYEQYF
j_call: TRBJ2-3; v_call: TRBV4-1; clone_size: .; d_call: .; cdr3_nt: TGCGCCAGCAGCCAGCAGGGGAGCACAGATACGCAGTATTTT; cdr3_aa: CASSQQGSTDTQYF
j_call: TRBJ2-2; v_call: TRBV6-6; clone_size: .; d_call: TRBD1; cdr3_nt: TGTGCCAGCAGCGCCGGGACAGGGGGCCACGGGGAGCTGTTTTTT; cdr3_aa: CASSAGTGGHGELFF
j_call: TRBJ2-2; v_call: TRBV7-9; clone_size: .; d_call: .; cdr3_nt: TGTGCCAGCAGCCGTGAAAACACGAACACCGGGGAGCTGTTTTTT; cdr3_aa: CASSRENTNTGELFF
j_call: TRBJ1-1; v_call: TRBV28; clone_size: .; d_call: .; cdr3_nt: TGTGCCAGCAGTGTCCGAGGAGCGAACACTGAAGCTTTCTTT; cdr3_aa: CASSVRGANTEAFF
j_call: TRBJ2-5; v_call: TRBV28; clone_size: few; d_call: TRBD2; cdr3_nt: TGTGCCAGCAGTTTTAGCGGGAACCAAGAGACCCAGTACTTC; cdr3_aa: CASSFSGNQETQYF
j_call: TRBJ2-7; v_call: TRBV18; clone_size: .; d_call: TRBD1; cdr3_nt: TGTGCCAGCTCACCACTGCTAAGACAGGGGGCATCCTACGAGCAGTACTTC; cdr3_aa: CASSPLLRQGASYEQYF
j_call: TRBJ1-1; v_call: TRBV15; clone_size: .; d_call: TRBD1; cdr3_nt: TGTGCCACCTCGCGACAGGGGGACGGCACTGAAGCTTTCTTT; cdr3_aa: CATSRQGDGTEAFF
j_call: TRBJ1-6; v_call: TRBV7-2; clone_size: .; d_call: .; cdr3_nt: TGTGCCAGCAGCTTAGCGGGGGGAAATTCACCCCTCCACTTT; cdr3_aa: CASSLAGGNSPLHF
j_call: TRBJ1-2; v_call: TRBV28; clone_size: .; d_call: TRBD1; cdr3_nt: TGTGCCAGCAGTTCGTACCCACCGCAGGGGGCGAACTATGGCTACACCTTC; cdr3_aa: CASSSYPPQGANYGYTF
j_call: TRBJ1-2; v_call: TRBV11-2; clone_size: .; d_call: .; cdr3_nt: TGTGCCAGCAGCTTAGAAGCAGGGTGGAACGGCTACACCTTC; cdr3_aa: CASSLEAGWNGYTF
j_call: TRBJ2-4; v_call: TRBV9; clone_size: once; d_call: TRBD1; cdr3_nt: TGTGCCAGCAGCCAGGGGGAGGCCAAAAACATTCAGTACTTC; cdr3_aa: CASSQGEAKNIQYF
j_call: TRBJ2-7; v_call: TRBV18; clone_size: .; d_call: TRBD2; cdr3_nt: TGTGCCAGCTCACCCCCAGCGGGGGCTAGCTACGAGCAGTACTTC; cdr3_aa: CASSPPAGASYEQYF
j_call: TRBJ2-7; v_call: TRBV28; clone_size: few; d_call: .; cdr3_nt: TGTGCCAGCAGTTCCCCTCCGGGACTCTCTACCTACGAGCAGTACTTC; cdr3_aa: CASSSPPGLSTYEQYF